The 4 T cell receptor beta chains below were found in one sample sequenced in a study of blood T cells in healthy people across ages. With a J-beta primer mix and a sample-barcoded 5' primer, a second PCR ran about 7 to 12 cycles. TCRdb re-derived calls from the 5' RACE reads in MiXCR, one entry per CDR3 protein. The data hold about 1,000,000 distinct CDR3 sequences, with more than 40% observed a single time. Material for sequencing was blood. All receptors come from a woman in her sixties or seventies in good health.

Only a few counts were recorded for this clonotype. CDR3 DNA: TGTGCCAGCGCAGGGACTAGCCCTACCAGTGAGCAGTTCTTC. It encodes CASAGTSPTSEQFF. The chain couples TRBV12-3 or TRBV12-4 to TRBJ2-1; 9 positions match TRBD2. The ends lost 8 bases at V and 9 bases at J; junction bases unmatched: 11. This CDR3 has 14 residues.

This clonotype was observed a handful of times. V usage is TRBV12-3 or TRBV12-4 and J usage is TRBJ2-3; possible D gene TRBD2, 5 bases. This CDR3 is built from 14 residues. V was pared by 3 bases and J by 6 bases, with 13 bases between. The CDR3: CASSLNRGSDTQYF. CDR3 nucleotides: TGTGCCAGCAGTTTGAATCGAGGGAGTGATACGCAGTATTTT.

The V and J genes are TRBV29-1 and TRBJ1-6; D remains unclear. Germline V lookup: CDR1 SQVTM, CDR2 ANQGSEA. This CDR3 has 13 amino acids. V was cut by 4 bases and J by 9 bases, with 13 bases left in between. Written as DNA, the CDR3 is TGCAGCGTTGCTGTGAAAGTGGGTTCACCCCTCCACTTT. Translating gives CSVAVKVGSPLHF.

In its sample, this clonotype was seen once. The chain links TRBV20-1 to TRBJ2-3, with D perhaps matching TRBD2 (7 bases). There are 15 residues in the CDR3. Germline lookup yields CDR1 DFQATT and CDR2 SNEGSKA (reference sequence). The V and J ends lost 0 bases and 5 bases respectively, with 15 bases between them. The CDR3 DNA reads as TGCAGTGCTAGAGACCGACGGGGGGCAGGAGATACGCAGTATTTT. Protein: CSARDRRGAGDTQYF.